Described below is a single TCR beta chain sequence and its context. What it binds is unknown. Making use of molecular barcodes, quantitative 5'-RACE generated TCR beta libraries. Via MiXCR, TCRdb re-called the 5' RACE reads, giving one row per CDR3 protein. Of more than 650,000 distinct CDR3 sequences listed, about 10% are singletons. This entry comes from a study of CD8 T cells in ankylosing spondylitis. Study findings and constraints: Enrichment of disease-linked clones was reportedly significant in matched ankylosing spondylitis synovial fluid. Clones that were linked to disease were CD8+ and were relatively rare in peripheral blood. Before this, some motif variants had been reported in reactive arthritis synovial fluid and blood. A TCR beta motif of several highly homologous variants appeared characteristic of ankylosing spondylitis blood.

CDR1 is DFQATT, CDR2 SNEGSKA, per germline (reference sequence). The length of the CDR3 is 14 residues. Trimming took 5 bases from V and 7 from J, leaving 18 bases between them. This rearrangement joins TRBV20-1 to TRBJ2-4, with D hard to call. Sequenced material: blood, either unsorted or a sorted T cell fraction (not recorded which). The receptor was derived from a male donor with ankylosing spondylitis. In DNA, the CDR3 is TGCAGTGCTGCCGGGCCCCCTCCCGAGAACATTCAGTACTTC. This sequence encodes CSAAGPPPENIQYF.